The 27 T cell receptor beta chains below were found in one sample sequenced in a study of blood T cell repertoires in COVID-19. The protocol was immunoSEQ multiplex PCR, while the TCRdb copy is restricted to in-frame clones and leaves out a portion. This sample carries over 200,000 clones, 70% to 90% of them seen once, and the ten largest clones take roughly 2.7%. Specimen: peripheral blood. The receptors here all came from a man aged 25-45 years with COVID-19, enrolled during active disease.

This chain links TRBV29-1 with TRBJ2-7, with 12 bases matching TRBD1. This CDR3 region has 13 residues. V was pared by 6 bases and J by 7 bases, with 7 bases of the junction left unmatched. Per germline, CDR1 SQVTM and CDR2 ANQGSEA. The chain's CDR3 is CSVPGQGAWEQYF. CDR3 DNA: TGCAGCGTACCGGGACAGGGGGCGTGGGAGCAGTACTTC.

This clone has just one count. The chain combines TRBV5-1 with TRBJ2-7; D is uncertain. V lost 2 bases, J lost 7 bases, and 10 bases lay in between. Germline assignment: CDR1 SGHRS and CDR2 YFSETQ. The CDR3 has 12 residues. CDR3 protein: CASSFPGAEQYF. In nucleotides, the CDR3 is TGCGCCAGCAGCTTTCCGGGTGCGGAGCAGTACTTC.

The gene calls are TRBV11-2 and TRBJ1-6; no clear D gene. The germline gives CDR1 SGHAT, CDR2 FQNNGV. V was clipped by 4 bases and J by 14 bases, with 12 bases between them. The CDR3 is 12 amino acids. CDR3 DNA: TGTGCCAGCAGCTCTGAGGCGAGGACCCTCCACTTT. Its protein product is CASSSEARTLHF.

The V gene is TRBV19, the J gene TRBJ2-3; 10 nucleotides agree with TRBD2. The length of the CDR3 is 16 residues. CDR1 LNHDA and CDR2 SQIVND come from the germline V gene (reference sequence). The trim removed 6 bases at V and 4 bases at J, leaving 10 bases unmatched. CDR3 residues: CASRGQAGGSPDTQYF. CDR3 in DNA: TGTGCCAGTAGGGGACAAGCGGGGGGGAGTCCAGATACGCAGTATTTT.

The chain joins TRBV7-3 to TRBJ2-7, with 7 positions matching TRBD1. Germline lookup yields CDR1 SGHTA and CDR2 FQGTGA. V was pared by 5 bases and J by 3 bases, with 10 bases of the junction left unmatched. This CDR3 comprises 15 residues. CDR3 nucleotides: TGTGCCAGCAGCCCCATGACAGGGCTGAGCTACGAGCAGTACTTC. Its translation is CASSPMTGLSYEQYF.

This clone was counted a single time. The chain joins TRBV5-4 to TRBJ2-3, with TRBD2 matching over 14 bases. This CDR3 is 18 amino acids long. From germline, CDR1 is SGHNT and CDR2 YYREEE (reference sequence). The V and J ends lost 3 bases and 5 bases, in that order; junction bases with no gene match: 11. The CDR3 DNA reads TGTGCCAGCAGCTCTTCGATGACTAGCGGGGGGGGTGAAGATACGCAGTATTTT. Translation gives CASSSSMTSGGGEDTQYF.

Here the CDR3 reads CASSLHGQGAMAFF. The CDR3 coding sequence is TGTGCCAGCAGCTTACATGGTCAGGGGGCGATGGCTTTCTTT. V is TRBV7-3 and J is TRBJ1-1, with TRBD1 identical over 8 bases. The CDR3 runs to 14 residues. In germline, CDR1 is SGHTA, CDR2 FQGTGA. Germline trimming cut 2 bases from V and 11 bases from J; bases unmatched to any gene: 10. The variable domain in full, completed from reference TRBV7-3 and TRBJ1-1, reads GAGVSQTPSNKVTEKGKYVELRCDPISGHTALYWYRQSLGQGPEFLIYFQGTGAADDSGLPNDRFFAVRPEGSVSTLKIQRTERGDSAVYLCASSLHGQGAMAFFGQGTRLTVV.

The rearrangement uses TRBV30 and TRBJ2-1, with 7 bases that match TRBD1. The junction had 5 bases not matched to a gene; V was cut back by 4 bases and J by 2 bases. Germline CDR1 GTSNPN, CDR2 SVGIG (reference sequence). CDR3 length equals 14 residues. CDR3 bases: TGTGCCTGGAAGGACAGGCGACCCTACAATGAGCAGTTCTTC. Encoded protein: CAWKDRRPYNEQFF.

In DNA, the CDR3 is TGTGCCAGCAGAATTCAGGGGGCTAGCAATCAGCCCCAGCATTTT. This gives the protein CASRIQGASNQPQHF. The chain employs TRBV28 and TRBJ1-5; 8 bases agree with TRBD1. J was trimmed by 0 bases and V by 6 bases; bases with no gene match: 4. This CDR3 region has 15 residues. Germline lookup yields CDR1 MDHEN and CDR2 SYDVKM.

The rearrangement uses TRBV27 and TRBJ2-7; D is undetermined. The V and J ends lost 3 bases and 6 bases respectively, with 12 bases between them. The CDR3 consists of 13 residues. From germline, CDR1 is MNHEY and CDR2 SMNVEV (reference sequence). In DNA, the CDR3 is TGTGCCAGCAGTTTGGCGGTCCTAAGCGAGCAGTACTTC. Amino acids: CASSLAVLSEQYF.

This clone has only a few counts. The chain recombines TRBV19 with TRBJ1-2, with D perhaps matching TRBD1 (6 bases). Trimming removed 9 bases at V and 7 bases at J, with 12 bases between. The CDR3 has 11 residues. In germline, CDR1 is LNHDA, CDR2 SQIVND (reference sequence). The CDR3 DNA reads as TGTGCCAGCTCCGACAGGACTGGCTACACCTTC. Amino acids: CASSDRTGYTF.

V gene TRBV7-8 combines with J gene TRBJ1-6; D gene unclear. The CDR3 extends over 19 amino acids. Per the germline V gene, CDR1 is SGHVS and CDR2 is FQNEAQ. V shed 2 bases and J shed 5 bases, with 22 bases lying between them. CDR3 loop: CASSLLSLVIANNNSPLHF. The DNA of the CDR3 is TGTGCCAGCAGCTTACTGAGTTTAGTAATAGCGAACAATAATTCACCCCTCCACTTT.

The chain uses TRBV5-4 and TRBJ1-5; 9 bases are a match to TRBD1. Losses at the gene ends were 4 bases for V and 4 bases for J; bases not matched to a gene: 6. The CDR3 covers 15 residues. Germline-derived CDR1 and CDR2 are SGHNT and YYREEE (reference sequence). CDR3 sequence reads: CASSNDRGWNQPQHF. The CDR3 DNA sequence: TGTGCCAGCAGCAACGACAGGGGGTGGAATCAGCCCCAGCATTTT.

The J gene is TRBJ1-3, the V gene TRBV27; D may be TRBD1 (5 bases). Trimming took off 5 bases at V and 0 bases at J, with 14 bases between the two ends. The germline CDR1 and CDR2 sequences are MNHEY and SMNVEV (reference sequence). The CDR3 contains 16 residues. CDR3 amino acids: CASSIPGGDSGNTIYF. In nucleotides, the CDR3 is TGTGCCAGCAGTATCCCCGGGGGGGACTCTGGAAACACCATATATTTT.

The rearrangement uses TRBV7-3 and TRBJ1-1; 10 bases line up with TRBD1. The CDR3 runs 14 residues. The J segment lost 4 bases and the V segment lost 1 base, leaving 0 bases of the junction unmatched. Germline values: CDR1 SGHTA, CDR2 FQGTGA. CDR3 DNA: TGTGCCAGCAGCTTAAGGACAGGGGGCACTGAAGCTTTCTTT. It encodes CASSLRTGGTEAFF.

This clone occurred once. In nucleotides, the CDR3 is TGTGCCAGCACTCGAGAGAACACTGAAGCTTTCTTT. It specifies CASTRENTEAFF. This chain links TRBV2 with TRBJ1-1; no firm D call. This CDR3 is 12 amino acids long. The germline V gene has CDR1 SNHLY and CDR2 FYNNEI. V lost 7 bases, J lost 1 base, and 7 bases lay in between.

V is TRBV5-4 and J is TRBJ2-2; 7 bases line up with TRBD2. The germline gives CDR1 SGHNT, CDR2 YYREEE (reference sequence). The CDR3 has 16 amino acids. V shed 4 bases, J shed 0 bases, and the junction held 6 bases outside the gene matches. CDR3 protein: CASSPQRGTNTGELFF. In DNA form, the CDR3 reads TGTGCCAGCAGCCCACAGCGGGGAACGAACACCGGGGAGCTGTTTTTT.

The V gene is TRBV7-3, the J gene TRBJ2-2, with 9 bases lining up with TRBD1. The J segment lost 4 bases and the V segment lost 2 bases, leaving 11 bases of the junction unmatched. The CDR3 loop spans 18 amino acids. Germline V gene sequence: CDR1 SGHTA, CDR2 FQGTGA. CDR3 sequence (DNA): TGTGCCAGCAGCTTAGTGGTCCCGGGACAGGGTTCCACCGGGGAGCTGTTTTTT. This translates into CASSLVVPGQGSTGELFF.

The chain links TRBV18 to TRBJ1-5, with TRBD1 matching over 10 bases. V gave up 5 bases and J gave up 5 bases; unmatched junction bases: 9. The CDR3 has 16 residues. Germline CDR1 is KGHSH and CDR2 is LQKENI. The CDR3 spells CASSTGTGEAYQPQHF. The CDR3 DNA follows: TGTGCCAGCTCAACCGGGACAGGGGAGGCTTATCAGCCCCAGCATTTT.

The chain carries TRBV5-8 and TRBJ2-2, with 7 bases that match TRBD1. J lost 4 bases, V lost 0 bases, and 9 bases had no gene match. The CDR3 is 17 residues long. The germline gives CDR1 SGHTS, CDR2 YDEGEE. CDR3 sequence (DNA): TGTGCCAGCAGCTTGGAATTCGGGACAGTTGGCACCGGGGAGCTGTTTTTT. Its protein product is CASSLEFGTVGTGELFF.

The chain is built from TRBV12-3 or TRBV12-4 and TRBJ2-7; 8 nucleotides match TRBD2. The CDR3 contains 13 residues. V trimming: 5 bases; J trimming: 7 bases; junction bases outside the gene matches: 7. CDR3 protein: CASSPNGGVEQYF. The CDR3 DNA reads TGTGCCAGCAGTCCCAACGGGGGGGTGGAGCAGTACTTC.

The CDR3 region is CASSLVEGTEAFF. Here the CDR3 DNA reads TGTGCCAGCAGCTTAGTGGAGGGCACTGAAGCTTTCTTT. The chain uses TRBV11-1 and TRBJ1-1; D uncertain. This CDR3 region has 13 residues. Trimming removed 1 base from V and 4 bases from J, with 7 bases in between. Germline loops: CDR1 SGHAT, CDR2 FQDESV (reference sequence).

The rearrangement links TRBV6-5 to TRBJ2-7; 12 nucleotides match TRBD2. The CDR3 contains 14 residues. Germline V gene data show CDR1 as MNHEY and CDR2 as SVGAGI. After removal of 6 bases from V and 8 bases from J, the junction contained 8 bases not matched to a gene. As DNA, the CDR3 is TGTGCCAGCAGACCAACTAGCGGGGGGCCCAAGCAGTACTTC. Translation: CASRPTSGGPKQYF.

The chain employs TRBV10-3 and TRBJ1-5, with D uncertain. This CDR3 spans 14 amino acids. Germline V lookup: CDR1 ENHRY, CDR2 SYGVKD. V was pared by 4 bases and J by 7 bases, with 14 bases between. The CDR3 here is CAISGNHSGQPQHF. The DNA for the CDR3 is TGTGCCATCAGTGGGAACCACTCGGGGCAGCCCCAGCATTTT.

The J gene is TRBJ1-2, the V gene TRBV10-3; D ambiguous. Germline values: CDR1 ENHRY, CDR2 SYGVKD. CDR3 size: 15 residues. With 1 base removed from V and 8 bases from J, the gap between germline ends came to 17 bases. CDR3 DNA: TGTGCCATCAGTGAGTTAGAGGGATTCTATGGAGGCTACACCTTC. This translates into CAISELEGFYGGYTF.

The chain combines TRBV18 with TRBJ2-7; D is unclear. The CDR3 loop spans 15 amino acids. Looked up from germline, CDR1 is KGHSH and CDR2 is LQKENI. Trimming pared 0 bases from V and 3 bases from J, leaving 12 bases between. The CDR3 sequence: CASSPPSTPNYEQYF. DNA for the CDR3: TGTGCCAGCTCACCACCTTCGACACCGAACTACGAGCAGTACTTC.

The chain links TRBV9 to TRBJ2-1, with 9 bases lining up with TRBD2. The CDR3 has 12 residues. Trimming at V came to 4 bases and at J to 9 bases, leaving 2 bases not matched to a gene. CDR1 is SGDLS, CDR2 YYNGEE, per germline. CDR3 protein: CASSTTSGEQFF. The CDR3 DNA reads TGTGCCAGCAGCACGACTAGCGGTGAGCAGTTCTTC.